These T cell receptor beta chains were read from a single sample in a study of blood T cell repertoires in COVID-19. TCRdb's copy holds only in-frame clones and misses some; the assay was immunoSEQ multiplex PCR. This sample has about 150,000 clones, with roughly four fifths found just once. The sample taken for sequencing was peripheral blood. The receptors shown here come from a human donor with acute or convalescent COVID-19. The donor label of this sample is uncertain. The CDR3 runs from the conserved cysteine through the conserved F or W. A D gene is named only where the DNA matches it firmly. A row's size may be missing; if present it is once, few, many or a size class.

.	TRBV6-4	15	TRBD2	TRBJ2-2	TGTGCCAGCAGGCGGGAGGGGACGAACACCGGGGAGCTGTTTTTT	CASRREGTNTGELFF
.	TRBV15	15	TRBD1	TRBJ1-1	TGTGCCACCAGCAGAGTGGACAGGGAAGGCACTGAAGCTTTCTTT	CATSRVDREGTEAFF
.	TRBV6-2/TRBV6-3	17	.	TRBJ2-7	TGTGCCAGCAGTTACCCCCCTTTTGGCGGGGCCTCCTACGAGCAGTACTTC	CASSYPPFGGASYEQYF
.	TRBV7-2	14	.	TRBJ2-7	TGTGCCAGCAGCCAACGGGGTACCTCCTACGAGCAGTACTTC	CASSQRGTSYEQYF
.	TRBV9	12	TRBD1	TRBJ1-1	TGTGCCAGCAGCCCGACAGGGTCTAAGGCTTTCTTT	CASSPTGSKAFF
once	TRBV6-2/TRBV6-3	14	.	TRBJ1-2	TGTGCCAGCAGTTACGACCCGACTTCCTATGGCTACACCTTC	CASSYDPTSYGYTF
.	TRBV14	12	.	TRBJ2-7	TGTGCCACCGGGACATCACCCTACGAGCAGTACTTC	CATGTSPYEQYF
.	TRBV7-2	14	TRBD2	TRBJ2-1	TGTGCCAGCAGCTTGGGACTAGCGTACAATGAGCAGTTCTTC	CASSLGLAYNEQFF
.	TRBV18	13	.	TRBJ1-2	TGTGCCAGCTCACCAGGAGCTAACTATGGCTACACCTTC	CASSPGANYGYTF
.	TRBV7-9	13	.	TRBJ2-7	TGTGCCAGCAGCTCCCAGGGACTCTACGAGCAGTACTTC	CASSSQGLYEQYF
.	TRBV19	15	.	TRBJ1-5	TGTGCCAGTAGTATAGGGCCCCCAAGCAATCAGCCCCAGCATTTT	CASSIGPPSNQPQHF
.	TRBV4-3	17	TRBD1	TRBJ1-3	TGCGCCAGCAGCCAACCACTCATACAGGGGCAGCGGAACACCATATATTTT	CASSQPLIQGQRNTIYF
.	TRBV11-1	14	TRBD1	TRBJ2-7	TGTGCCAGCAGCGCAGGGGGAAATCGATACGAGCAGTACTTC	CASSAGGNRYEQYF
.	TRBV19	15	.	TRBJ1-5	TGTGCCAGTAGTATAGCAACAGATAGCAATCAGCCCCAGCATTTT	CASSIATDSNQPQHF
.	TRBV10-3	14	TRBD1	TRBJ1-4	TGTGCCATCAGTGATGGGGACAGGGGTGAAAAACTGTTTTTT	CAISDGDRGEKLFF
.	TRBV5-4	16	.	TRBJ1-6	TGTGCCAGCAGCCTAGGCGGCGTGAGTTGGGATTCACCCCTCCACTTT	CASSLGGVSWDSPLHF
.	TRBV4-1	16	TRBD2	TRBJ2-5	TGCGCCAGCAGGGCTAGCGGGGGGGCCGGGATGGAGACCCAGTACTTC	CASRASGGAGMETQYF
.	TRBV29-1	13	TRBD1	TRBJ1-2	TGCAGCGTTGATGGGGGACAGGGGAGAGGCTACACCTTC	CSVDGGQGRGYTF
.	TRBV7-2	15	TRBD1	TRBJ1-3	TGTGCCAGCAGCTACACTCAGGGGGCTGGAAACACCATATATTTT	CASSYTQGAGNTIYF
.	TRBV5-1	14	TRBD1	TRBJ1-2	TGCGCCAGCGGAGACAGGGGGGGATCCTATGGCTACACCTTC	CASGDRGGSYGYTF
.	TRBV19	14	.	TRBJ1-1	TGTGCCAGTAGTGTTCGACTTCGGAGGACTGAAGCTTTCTTT	CASSVRLRRTEAFF
few	TRBV12-5	16	.	TRBJ2-3	TGTGCTAGTGGTTTGGCTCCGGGACTTGGGACAGATACGCAGTATTTT	CASGLAPGLGTDTQYF
.	TRBV5-6	15	TRBD1	TRBJ2-2	TGTGCCAGCAGCCGGGACAGGGTAGAAACCGGGGAGCTGTTTTTT	CASSRDRVETGELFF